Listed below are T cell receptor beta chains from one sample, sequenced in a study of vaccination effects on CD4 cells after COVID-19. Which antigens these TCRs recognize remains unknown. Generated by immunoSEQ multiplex PCR, the TCRdb table keeps only in-frame clones and is missing some. The sample has approximately 15,000 clones, around 75% seen once. The sequenced sample was CD4+ T cells from PBMCs cultured with HCoV-NL63 spike peptides, obtained after COVID-19 vaccination. The receptor set was obtained from a human donor who received a COVID-19 vaccine. The CDR3 runs from the conserved cysteine through the conserved F or W. A D gene is named only where the DNA matches it firmly. Some rows have no size entry. The others give once, few or many, or a class for an expanded clone.

j_call cdr3_length v_call d_call clone_size cdr3_nt cdr3_aa
TRBJ2-1 16 TRBV5-1 TRBD1 - TGCGCCAGCAGCACGAGGACAGGGGTCGCCTACAATGAGCAGTTCTTC CASSTRTGVAYNEQFF
TRBJ1-4 15 TRBV7-2 - few TGTGCCAGCAGCTCGGGTCGGGGCGGCGATGAAAAACTGTTTTTT CASSSGRGGDEKLFF
TRBJ1-3 13 TRBV6-5 TRBD1 - TGTGCCAGCGGGACAGACTCTGGAAACACCATATATTTT CASGTDSGNTIYF
TRBJ2-7 15 TRBV7-2 - - TGTGCCAGCAGCTTAGAATCGGGAGATTACTACGAGCAGTACTTC CASSLESGDYYEQYF
TRBJ1-2 13 TRBV3-1/TRBV3-2 TRBD1 - TGTGCCAGCAGCCAACAGGGGGACTATGGCTACACCTTC CASSQQGDYGYTF
TRBJ1-5 15 TRBV6-2/TRBV6-3 - - TGTGCCAGCAGTTCCTCGACAGTTCTCAATCAGCCCCAGCATTTT CASSSSTVLNQPQHF
TRBJ2-1 15 TRBV11-2 TRBD2 - TGTGCCAGCAGCTTAGGGTCTAGCGGGGTCGCTGAGCAGTTCTTC CASSLGSSGVAEQFF
TRBJ2-1 16 TRBV15 - - TGTGCCACCAGCAGAGACCGGTCAAGCTCCTACAATGAGCAGTTCTTC CATSRDRSSSYNEQFF
TRBJ2-7 15 TRBV5-4 - few TGTGCCAGCAGCTTGGCGTCGACAGGCTCCTACGAGCAGTACTTC CASSLASTGSYEQYF
TRBJ1-3 17 TRBV5-6 TRBD1 few TGTGCCAGCAGCTTCAGAGGGACAGGGGTCTCTGGAAACACCATATATTTT CASSFRGTGVSGNTIYF
TRBJ2-1 12 TRBV10-3 - - TGTGCCATCAGTCGGGATAGGGATGAGCAGTTCTTC CAISRDRDEQFF
TRBJ1-1 18 TRBV3-1/TRBV3-2 - - TGTGCCAGCAGCCGACCACGCGGTCCCACAACTACGAACACTGAAGCTTTCTTT CASSRPRGPTTTNTEAFF
TRBJ2-7 14 TRBV28 TRBD1 - TGTGCCAGTGGACAGGGCCCCATCTCCTACGAGCAGTACTTC CASGQGPISYEQYF
TRBJ2-2 14 TRBV4-3 - - TGCGCCAGCAGCCAAGATCAAAGAGCCGGGGAGCTGTTTTTT CASSQDQRAGELFF
TRBJ1-6 13 TRBV4-3 - - TGCGCCAGCAGCCCCGACCGTAATTCACCCCTCCACTTT CASSPDRNSPLHF
TRBJ1-5 14 TRBV19 - - TGTGCCAGTAGTCCCTCGGGGCTCAATCAGCCCCAGCATTTT CASSPSGLNQPQHF
TRBJ1-1 16 TRBV7-9 TRBD1 few TGTGCCAGCCGTTCTAGGGAGGGGGCTCTACGGGCTGAAGCTTTCTTT CASRSREGALRAEAFF
TRBJ2-7 14 TRBV27 TRBD1 - TGTGCCAGCAGTCCAGACAGGGTTACCTACGAGCAGTACTTC CASSPDRVTYEQYF
TRBJ1-4 16 TRBV5-1 - - TGCGCCAGCAGCTTGGGAGGGCAGGGAGAAAATGAAAAACTGTTTTTT CASSLGGQGENEKLFF
TRBJ1-3 17 TRBV18 - - TGTGCCAGCTCACCGCGCGCGGCAGGGGACTCTGGAAACACCATATATTTT CASSPRAAGDSGNTIYF
TRBJ2-7 11 TRBV6-2/TRBV6-3 - - TGTGCCAGCAGTCGACTCGACGAGCAGTACTTC CASSRLDEQYF
TRBJ2-1 15 TRBV24-1 TRBD2 - TGTGCCACCAGTGACCCTAGCGGCTCCTACAATGAGCAGTTCTTC CATSDPSGSYNEQFF
TRBJ1-4 16 TRBV7-9 TRBD1 - TGTGCCAGCAGCCTTCGGACAGGGGTGGGAGATGAAAAACTGTTTTTT CASSLRTGVGDEKLFF
TRBJ1-5 13 TRBV28 - few TGTGCCAGCTTGGGCAGGGTAAATCAGCCCCAGCATTTT CASLGRVNQPQHF
TRBJ2-7 12 TRBV7-9 - few TGTGCCAGCAGCCCCTCTGAGTTTGAGCAGTACTTC CASSPSEFEQYF
TRBJ2-1 11 TRBV24-1 - - TGTGCCACCAGTAGCAGAGGGGAGCAGTTCTTC CATSSRGEQFF
TRBJ2-2 15 TRBV28 TRBD1 - TGTGCCAGCAGTCTAGACAGGGGGAGAACCGGGGAGCTGTTTTTT CASSLDRGRTGELFF
TRBJ1-6 14 TRBV19 TRBD1 few TGTGCCAGTAGTCTCGGGACAGGGAATTCACCCCTCCACTTT CASSLGTGNSPLHF
TRBJ1-5 15 TRBV6-5 - - TGTGCCAGCAGTTACCGGGTTGTGGGCAATCAGCCCCAGCATTTT CASSYRVVGNQPQHF
TRBJ1-1 13 TRBV28 - few TGTGCCAGCATCATTGGGCAGAACCGTGAAGCTTTCTTT CASIIGQNREAFF
TRBJ2-3 13 TRBV29-1 - - TGCAGCGTTGACGGTCGAGGCACAGATACGCAGTATTTT CSVDGRGTDTQYF
TRBJ1-3 17 TRBV19 TRBD1 few TGTGCCAGCCAAGGCGGCCTGGGACAGGGGTCTGGAAACACCATATATTTT CASQGGLGQGSGNTIYF
TRBJ1-6 17 TRBV3-1/TRBV3-2 - few TGTGCCAGCAGCCCGACTTGGAGTAGCTCCTATAATTCACCCCTCCACTTT CASSPTWSSSYNSPLHF
TRBJ1-5 18 TRBV28 - few TGTGCCAGCAGTCTTATCTTTCCCAAACGGGGGGTCAATCAGCCCCAGCATTTT CASSLIFPKRGVNQPQHF
TRBJ1-1 14 TRBV15 - - TGTGCCACCAGCCCCCTCGCGGGGGGCACTGAAGCTTTCTTT CATSPLAGGTEAFF
TRBJ2-2 17 TRBV5-1 - - TGCGCCAGCAGCCTGGACAGCCTAAGTTCGAACACCGGGGAGCTGTTTTTT CASSLDSLSSNTGELFF
TRBJ2-1 16 TRBV7-9 TRBD2 - TGTGCCAGCAGCTCTTTGCTAGCGGGAGATTACAATGAGCAGTTCTTC CASSSLLAGDYNEQFF
TRBJ1-6 12 TRBV28 - few TGTGCCAGCAGTTTTAGGGATTCACCCCTCCACTTT CASSFRDSPLHF
TRBJ1-4 17 TRBV7-9 - - TGTGCCAGCAGCTGGGCAGCTCCGGGTCAAACTAATGAAAAACTGTTTTTT CASSWAAPGQTNEKLFF
TRBJ1-1 13 TRBV2 TRBD1 - TGTGCCAGCCGGACAGGAGGGGGCAATGAAGCTTTCTTT CASRTGGGNEAFF
TRBJ2-6 16 TRBV5-4 - - TGTGCCAGCAGCTTGGAGGGGTTCTCTGGGGCCAACGTCCTGACTTTC CASSLEGFSGANVLTF
TRBJ2-7 13 TRBV7-2 - - TGTGCCAGCAGGCGGATCGGGGCCTACGAGCAGTACTTC CASRRIGAYEQYF
TRBJ2-7 14 TRBV19 - - TGTGCCAGTAGTATCGTAGGTCGGGTCTACGAGCAGTACTTC CASSIVGRVYEQYF
TRBJ1-2 16 TRBV4-3 TRBD1 - TGCGCCAGCAGCCCCGGCCCGGGACAGGGTTCCTATGGCTACACCTTC CASSPGPGQGSYGYTF
TRBJ2-7 14 TRBV7-2 TRBD2 - TGTGCCAGCAGCCCAGGACTAGCGAACGGCGAGCAGTACTTC CASSPGLANGEQYF
TRBJ1-3 19 TRBV14 TRBD1 - TGTGCCAGCAGCCGCTCCGGGACAGCTCGTTCAATCTCTGGAAACACCATATATTTT CASSRSGTARSISGNTIYF
TRBJ2-3 19 TRBV27 TRBD2 - TGTGCCAGCAGAAGGACAGGGGGACTAGCGGGGCCATCCACAGATACGCAGTATTTT CASRRTGGLAGPSTDTQYF
TRBJ1-2 13 TRBV3-1/TRBV3-2 TRBD1 - TGTGCCAGCAGCCCCCAACAGGGGTGGGGCTACACCTTC CASSPQQGWGYTF
TRBJ1-6 16 TRBV5-4 - once TGTGCCAGCAGCTTGTTGCGGGGCACGGATAATTCACCCCTCCACTTT CASSLLRGTDNSPLHF
TRBJ1-4 14 TRBV6-5 TRBD1 once TGTGCCAGCAGTACCACAGGGGGCGGCGAAAAACTGTTTTTT CASSTTGGGEKLFF
TRBJ2-7 13 TRBV3-1/TRBV3-2 - - TGTGCCAGCAGGGGCCTAGAGTCGGGCGAGCAGTACTTC CASRGLESGEQYF
TRBJ2-1 18 TRBV4-1 - - TGCGCCAGCAGCCAAAATGTCGGGTCCCCTACCTCCTACAATGAGCAGTTCTTC CASSQNVGSPTSYNEQFF
TRBJ2-3 14 TRBV5-1 - - TGCGCCAGCAGCTTGTCAGGGGCCGCAGATACGCAGTATTTT CASSLSGAADTQYF
TRBJ2-7 14 TRBV7-9 TRBD2 - TGTGCCAGCAGCTCCGGACTAGCGGGAGCCGAGCAGTACTTC CASSSGLAGAEQYF
TRBJ1-4 16 TRBV7-8 - - TGTGCCAGCAGCTCCTATACAGGGCGAACTAATGAAAAACTGTTTTTT CASSSYTGRTNEKLFF
TRBJ2-7 15 TRBV6-6 TRBD2 few TGTGCCAGCAGTTCAAGAGCGGGAGGGACCTACGAGCAGTACTTC CASSSRAGGTYEQYF
TRBJ2-2 12 TRBV2 - - TGTGCCAGCAGTACAGACACCGGGGAGCTGTTTTTT CASSTDTGELFF
TRBJ1-2 15 TRBV7-9 TRBD1 few TGTGCCAGCAGCCCTACAGGGGGGAGTAACTATGGCTACACCTTC CASSPTGGSNYGYTF
TRBJ1-2 13 TRBV12-3/TRBV12-4 - - TGTGCCAGCAGTTTAGGCGCGGGGTATGGCTACACCTTC CASSLGAGYGYTF